The source of this T cell receptor beta chain is a study of tumor and adjacent non-tumor tissue in lung cancer. Study overall: Patients comprised about eleven adenocarcinoma, 2 squamous cell carcinoma and 1 small cell lung cancer. General study findings and limits: TCR diversity was significantly greater in tumor than normal lung tissue. In normal lung, the top 100 clones were significantly more dominant than in tumor.

The template was RNA from unsorted bulk tissue. Between August and November 2014, newly diagnosed, chemotherapy-naive lung cancer patients underwent thoracic surgery in China. The library came from three nested PCR rounds adapted from ARM-PCR protocols. TCRdb re-derived calls from the multiplex PCR reads in MiXCR, one entry per CDR3 protein. Here the sample spans roughly 81,000 distinct CDR3 sequences, 61% being singletons. Per germline, CDR1 SGHAT and CDR2 FQDESV (reference sequence). J lost 5 bases, V lost 5 bases, and 9 bases had no gene match. This CDR3 comprises 15 residues. This clonotype is large by share. Its cognate antigen is unknown.

The gene calls are TRBV11-1 and TRBJ2-5; 9 nucleotides agree with TRBD1. This TCR derives from a man in his 70s with non-small cell lung cancer. The source material was lung tumor tissue. In DNA, the CDR3 is TGTGCCAGCAGCCCCCGGGACAGGGTTTTTGAGACCCAGTACTTC. Amino acids: CASSPRDRVFETQYF.